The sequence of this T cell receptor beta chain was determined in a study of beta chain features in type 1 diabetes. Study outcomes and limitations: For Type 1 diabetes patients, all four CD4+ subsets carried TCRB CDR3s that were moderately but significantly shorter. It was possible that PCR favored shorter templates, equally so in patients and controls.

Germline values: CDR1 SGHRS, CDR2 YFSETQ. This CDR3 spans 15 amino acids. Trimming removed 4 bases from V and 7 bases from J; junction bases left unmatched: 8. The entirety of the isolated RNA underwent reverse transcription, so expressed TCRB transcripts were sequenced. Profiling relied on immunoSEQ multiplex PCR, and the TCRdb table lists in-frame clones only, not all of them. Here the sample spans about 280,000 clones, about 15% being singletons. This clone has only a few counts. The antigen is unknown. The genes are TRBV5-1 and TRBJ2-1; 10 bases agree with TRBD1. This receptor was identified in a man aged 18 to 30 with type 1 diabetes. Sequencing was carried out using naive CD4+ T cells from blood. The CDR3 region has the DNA TGCGCCAGCAGCCTATCCGGGACAGGGGTAAATGAGCAGTTCTTC. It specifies CASSLSGTGVNEQFF.